The rows below give T cell receptor beta chains drawn from one sample of a study of yellow fever vaccine responses in identical twins. MiXCR was run by TCRdb on the RT-PCR reads, yielding one entry per CDR3 protein. The table includes roughly 1,000 distinct CDR3 sequences, roughly 79% detected once. This material consisted of T cells from blood (PBMCs), unsorted or a sorted subset (not recorded which), taken before or after yellow fever vaccination (not recorded which). The receptors here all came from a female donor who received the yellow fever vaccine. The CDR3 runs from the conserved cysteine through the conserved F or W. A D gene is named only where the DNA matches it firmly. A row's size may be missing; if present it is once, few, many or a size class.

abundance	v_gene	d_gene	j_gene	CDR3nt	CDR3aa
-	TRBV12-3/TRBV12-4	-	TRBJ2-3	TGTGCCAGCGGGGCTTGGGGGACGCAGTATTTT	CASGAWGTQYF
-	TRBV15	TRBD2	TRBJ2-1	TGTGCCACCAGCAGAGATTCGAGCGGGATTGGCAATGAGCAGTTCTTC	CATSRDSSGIGNEQFF
-	TRBV4-1	-	TRBJ1-2	TGCGCCAGCAGCCAAGATTGGGGGGGGACCTATGGCTACACCTTC	CASSQDWGGTYGYTF
-	TRBV10-1	-	TRBJ1-6	TGCGCCAGCAGTTCTGTGGACCAAGATTCACCCCTCCACTTT	CASSSVDQDSPLHF
few	TRBV5-4	TRBD1	TRBJ1-1	TGTGCCAGCAGCTTGGGGGGGACAGCGAGGACTGAAGCTTTCTTT	CASSLGGTARTEAFF
-	TRBV10-3	-	TRBJ1-6	TGTGCCATCAGTGACACAGGACCTCTCCACTTT	CAISDTGPLHF
-	TRBV12-3/TRBV12-4	-	TRBJ1-1	TGTGCCAGCAGTTTAGGGGGCGGGGGAACTGAAGCTTTCTTT	CASSLGGGGTEAFF
-	TRBV18	-	TRBJ2-3	TGTGCCAGCTCACCATCTCTTTCTGGGGCAGATACGCAGTATTTT	CASSPSLSGADTQYF
few	TRBV25-1	-	TRBJ1-2	TGTGCCAGCAGTGAATTGGTTTGGACCTATGGCTACACCTTC	CASSELVWTYGYTF
few	TRBV28	-	TRBJ2-3	TGTGCCAGCAGTTTAGGTGCGGGGAGAGATACGCAGTATTTT	CASSLGAGRDTQYF
-	TRBV6-4	TRBD1	TRBJ1-2	TGTGCCAGCAGTCACCGAGACAGGGACGGCTACACCTTC	CASSHRDRDGYTF
-	TRBV28	-	TRBJ1-4	TGTGCCAGCAGTTTGGGTCGAGCTGGTAATGAAAAACTGTTTTTT	CASSLGRAGNEKLFF
few	TRBV15	-	TRBJ1-3	TGTGCCACCAGATCGCAGTTCTCTGGAAACACCATATATTTT	CATRSQFSGNTIYF
-	TRBV6-1	-	TRBJ1-1	TGTGCCAGCAGGGTAATACTTACGACAGCACAAAACACTGAAGCTTTCTTT	CASRVILTTAQNTEAFF
-	TRBV11-3	TRBD2	TRBJ2-1	TGTGCCAGCAGCTTTGGACTAGCGGGAAATGAGCAGTTCTTC	CASSFGLAGNEQFF
once	TRBV10-3	-	TRBJ1-3	TGTGCCATCAGAGGGTCGTCTGGAAACACCATATATTTT	CAIRGSSGNTIYF
once	TRBV28	-	TRBJ2-3	TGTGCCAGCAGTTTTTCTGGGGCGCGTGCAGATACGCAGTATTTT	CASSFSGARADTQYF
-	TRBV4-2	-	TRBJ1-1	TGTGCCAGCAGCCTTGACTATGAAGCTTTCTTT	CASSLDYEAFF
-	TRBV28	TRBD2	TRBJ2-7	TGTGCCAGCAGTTTATATGGGCTAGCGGGTCACGAGCAGTACTTC	CASSLYGLAGHEQYF
few	TRBV7-3	-	TRBJ1-1	TGTGCCAGCAGCCCAGACGGAGGGAAGACTGAAGCTTTCTTT	CASSPDGGKTEAFF
-	TRBV6-1	TRBD1	TRBJ1-5	TGTGCCAGCAGTAGGGGGACAGGGGTTCAGCCCCAGCATTTT	CASSRGTGVQPQHF
few	TRBV19	-	TRBJ2-2	TGTGCCAGTAGTACGGGACTTGACACCGGGGAGCTGTTTTTT	CASSTGLDTGELFF
-	TRBV29-1	-	TRBJ1-5	TGCAGCGTTGGAGGGGGAAATCAGCCCCAGCATTTT	CSVGGGNQPQHF
-	TRBV4-2	TRBD2	TRBJ2-7	TGTGCCAGCAGCTCACGGACTAGCGGAGCCTACGAGCAGTACTTC	CASSSRTSGAYEQYF
-	TRBV7-9	-	TRBJ2-3	TGTGCCAGCAGCCGTGAACTTCACACACCCACAGATACGCAGTATTTT	CASSRELHTPTDTQYF
-	TRBV10-3	-	TRBJ2-1	TGTGCCATCAGTGAGTCGGGGGGTTGGGCGGCGATCTACAATGAGCAGTTCTTC	CAISESGGWAAIYNEQFF
-	TRBV15	-	TRBJ1-1	TGTGCCACCAGGAGGGCAGGGCCGAACACTGAAGCTTTCTTT	CATRRAGPNTEAFF
-	TRBV11-1	TRBD2	TRBJ2-3	TGTGCCAGCAGCATAGAGCGGGATGGGCCAGATACGCAGTATTTT	CASSIERDGPDTQYF
-	TRBV11-2	-	TRBJ2-2	TGTGCCAGCAGCCACCATTACAGGGAGCTGTTTTTT	CASSHHYRELFF
-	TRBV5-1	-	TRBJ2-1	TGCGCCAGCAGCTTGTCGGGCACCTACAATGAGCAGTTCTTC	CASSLSGTYNEQFF
-	TRBV6-5	TRBD1	TRBJ1-6	TGTGCCAGCAGTTCCGACAGGGGGGATTATTCACCCCTCCACTTT	CASSSDRGDYSPLHF
-	TRBV13	-	TRBJ2-7	TGTGCCAGCAGCTTAGGATCAGGGGTTGGCGAGCAGTACTTC	CASSLGSGVGEQYF
-	TRBV5-1	TRBD1	TRBJ2-1	TGCGCCAGCAGCTTGGGGACAGGTATGGATGAGCAGTTCTTC	CASSLGTGMDEQFF
few	TRBV15	-	TRBJ1-4	TGTGCCACCAGCAGAGATCGCCAGGCCCTTAATGAAAAACTGTTTTTT	CATSRDRQALNEKLFF
-	TRBV6-5	TRBD1	TRBJ2-7	TGTGCCAGCAGTTACGCCGCCGGGACAGGGGGGGGCGAGCAGTACTTC	CASSYAAGTGGGEQYF
-	TRBV3-1	-	TRBJ1-1	TGTGCCAGCAGCCAAGTAGGCGGTAACACTGAAGCTTTCTTT	CASSQVGGNTEAFF
-	TRBV11-1	TRBD2	TRBJ2-1	TGTGCCAGCAGCTCCCCTAGCGCGGGAGTCTACAATGAGCAGTTCTTC	CASSSPSAGVYNEQFF
few	TRBV24-1	-	TRBJ1-1	TGTGCCACCAGTAGAACAGCGAACACTGAAGCTTTCTTT	CATSRTANTEAFF
-	TRBV6-1	TRBD2	TRBJ2-5	TGTGCCAGCAGTCAGACTAGCGGGGCGGAGACCCAGTACTTC	CASSQTSGAETQYF
-	TRBV11-1	TRBD2	TRBJ2-5	TGTGCCAGCAGCGCCCTTTGGCGGGAGAGGGAGACCCAGTACTTC	CASSALWRERETQYF
few	TRBV4-1	TRBD1	TRBJ1-1	TGCGCCAGCAGCACCCGACAGGGTTTAGCTTTCTTT	CASSTRQGLAFF
-	TRBV7-7	TRBD2	TRBJ2-5	TGTGCTAGCGGGGAGGGCCAAGAGACCCAGTACTTC	CASGEGQETQYF
-	TRBV11-3	-	TRBJ2-1	TGTGCCAGCAGCCCGCCGGCCTACAATGAGCAGTTCTTC	CASSPPAYNEQFF